Presented here are 22 T cell receptor beta chains from one specimen sequenced in a study of blood T cells in healthy people across ages. The authors ran a second PCR of about 6 to 11 cycles using a sample-barcoded 5' primer and a J-beta primer mix. One entry per CDR3 protein results from TCRdb running MiXCR on the 5' RACE reads. The sample includes around 650,000 distinct CDR3 sequences, about 32% of them seen just once. Material: blood. The receptors were gathered from a woman of 80 years or more in good health.

In DNA, the CDR3 is TGCGCCAGCAGCCACGGCAGGGACGGCTACACCTTC. Its translation is CASSHGRDGYTF. The J gene is TRBJ1-2, the V gene TRBV4-3, with D maybe TRBD1 (5 bases). Trimming took 3 bases from V and 8 from J, leaving 10 bases between them. Germline V gives CDR1 LGHNA, CDR2 YSLEER. This CDR3 has 12 amino acids.

In this sample, this clonotype turned up many times. As DNA, the CDR3 is TGCAGTGCCCCACGCCCGGGTTACAATGAGCAGTTCTTC. Its translation is CSAPRPGYNEQFF. The V and J genes are TRBV20-1 and TRBJ2-1, with D hard to call. The germline V gene encodes CDR1 DFQATT and CDR2 SNEGSKA (reference sequence). The CDR3 contains 13 residues. Trimming took 6 bases from V and 4 from J, leaving 13 bases between them.

In its sample, this clonotype was seen a few times. This rearrangement joins TRBV6-6 to TRBJ2-1; weak D call: TRBD2 (5 bases). This CDR3 spans 11 amino acids. V lost 5 bases and J 12 bases, leaving 11 bases between the germline ends. The germline V gene has CDR1 MNHNY and CDR2 SVGAGI (reference sequence). This CDR3 is CASSLRGSQFF. In DNA form, the CDR3 reads TGTGCCAGCAGTCTACGGGGTTCGCAGTTCTTC.

The CDR3 sequence: CASSLVCVSADTQYF. CDR3 sequence (DNA): TGTGCCAGCAGTTTAGTGTGCGTGAGCGCAGATACGCAGTATTTT. The chain links TRBV12-3 or TRBV12-4 to TRBJ2-3; D not resolved. The CDR3 consists of 15 residues. V lost 1 base and J 4 bases, leaving 12 bases between the germline ends.

As concerns this clonotype: Given a much more abundant clone one base away, this may be a read error. The V call is TRBV7-2, the J call TRBJ2-3; a possible D gene is TRBD2 (7 bases). V was cut by 1 base and J by 0 bases, with 11 bases left in between. This CDR3 spans 16 amino acids. Germline values: CDR1 SGHTA, CDR2 FQGNSA. CDR3 bases: TGTGCCAGCAGCTTAGAGGGGGGGAGGAGCACAGATACGCAGTATTTT. Translation: CASSLEGGRSTDTQYF.

The chain combines TRBV5-6 with TRBJ1-1, with D hard to call. The CDR3 runs 17 residues. CDR1 and CDR2 from the germline V gene are SGHDT and YYEEEE. The V end was cut by 6 bases, the J end by 0 bases, with 21 bases between. CDR3 sequence: CASNLYRAVDMNTEAFF. In nucleotides, the CDR3 is TGTGCCAGCAACTTATACCGTGCCGTCGACATGAACACTGAAGCTTTCTTT.

The table lists this clonotype with many counts. This chain joins TRBV18 and TRBJ1-1; the D gene is possibly TRBD1 (5 bases). The CDR3 has 12 residues. Trimming stripped 6 bases from V and 7 bases from J, with 12 bases between. CDR1 and CDR2 from the germline V gene are KGHSH and LQKENI. Written as DNA, the CDR3 is TGTGCCAGCTCTCAGGTTCAGGGTGAAGCTTTCTTT. Translating gives CASSQVQGEAFF.

This clonotype occurred a few times. V usage is TRBV7-2 and J usage is TRBJ1-1; D call uncertain. V was pared by 5 bases and J by 7 bases, with 14 bases between. The germline V gene encodes CDR1 SGHTA and CDR2 FQGNSA. The CDR3 spans 13 residues. CDR3 amino acids: CASSLDTFGEAFF. The CDR3 bases are TGTGCCAGCAGCCTAGACACCTTCGGTGAAGCTTTCTTT.

The gene calls are TRBV6-6 and TRBJ1-1; perhaps TRBD1 as D (6 bases). V shed 2 bases and J shed 6 bases, with 19 bases lying between them. Looked up from germline, CDR1 is MNHNY and CDR2 is SVGAGI (reference sequence). The CDR3 has 16 amino acids. For the CDR3, the DNA is TGTGCCAGCAGTTACCCAAGGGGGGGCCATGGGGCTGAAGCTTTCTTT. Protein product: CASSYPRGGHGAEAFF.

This clonotype was counted at least ten times. CDR3 bases: TGTGCCAGCAGCTTATACGGGAACTACGAGCAGTACTTC. It codes for CASSLYGNYEQYF. The chain is built from TRBV7-9 and TRBJ2-7; D possibly corresponds to TRBD2 (5 bases). Germline CDR1 SEHNR, CDR2 FQNEAQ (reference sequence). Trimming pared 2 bases from V and 3 bases from J, leaving 8 bases between. The CDR3 length is 13 residues. The whole variable domain, filled in from reference TRBV7-9 and TRBJ2-7, reads DTGVSQNPRHKITKRGQNVTFRCDPISEHNRLYWYRQTLGQGPEFLTYFQNEAQLEKSRLLSDRFSAERPKGSFSTLEIQRTEQGDSAMYLCASSLYGNYEQYFGPGTRLTVT.

As for this clonotype: A much larger clone lies a single base off, so this may be a read error. The J gene is TRBJ1-6, the V gene TRBV12-3 or TRBV12-4, with a weak D call TRBD1 (6 bases). The CDR3 runs 17 residues. This chain's CDR3 is CVSSPTLGQGNGSPLHF. Here the CDR3 DNA reads TGTGTCAGCAGTCCTACCCTGGGGCAGGGGAATGGATCACCCCTCCACTTT.

This clonotype was counted ten times or more. The chain combines TRBV11-2 with TRBJ2-3; 8 positions agree with TRBD2. The CDR3 covers 14 residues. With 7 bases clipped from V and 4 bases from J, the junction kept 7 bases outside the gene matches. CDR1 is SGHAT and CDR2 is FQNNGV in the germline V gene. CDR3 DNA sequence: TGTGCCAGCAACCCGGGACTAGTGCCAGATACGCAGTATTTT. Its translation is CASNPGLVPDTQYF.

This clonotype was seen at least ten times. The junction departs from the called germline gene at one end, perhaps through a read error. The rearrangement links TRBV20-1 to TRBJ2-1; no clear D gene. Germline V gene sequence: CDR1 DFQATT, CDR2 SNEGSKA (reference sequence). The CDR3 spans 12 residues. This chain's CDR3 is CSARDQLDEQFF. In nucleotides, the CDR3 is TGCAGTGCCAGAGACCAGTTGGATGAGCAGTTCTTC.

About this clonotype: This may be a read error, as it is one base from a much larger clone. The V and J genes are TRBV6-1 and TRBJ2-1; 10 bases fit TRBD2. The CDR3 contains 16 residues. V was clipped by 4 bases and J by 10 bases; unmatched bases: 13. Germline V gene sequence: CDR1 MNHNS, CDR2 SASEGT. The DNA for the CDR3 is TGTGCCAGCAGTGCCCCAACTAGCGGGGTTCCCTACGAGCAGTTCTTC. It translates to CASSAPTSGVPYEQFF.

In this sample, this clonotype turned up a few times. The chain links TRBV20-1 to TRBJ2-5; D tentatively reads TRBD1 or TRBD2 (5 bases each). The CDR3 length is 15 residues. V gave up 3 bases and J gave up 2 bases, with 16 bases separating them. Per germline, CDR1 DFQATT and CDR2 SNEGSKA (reference sequence). The DNA of the CDR3 is TGCAGTGCTAGGACGATACGGGGCGAACAAGAGACCCAGTACTTC. This translates into CSARTIRGEQETQYF.

This clonotype came up a few times. This chain connects TRBV29-1 to TRBJ1-1; no clear D. The germline CDR1 and CDR2 sequences are SQVTM and ANQGSEA. Deletions cut 7 bases from V and 1 base from J, with 4 bases between. The CDR3 sequence is 10 residues long. The CDR3 DNA sequence: TGCAGCGCTCAGAACACTGAAGCTTTCTTT. It specifies CSAQNTEAFF.

Points on this clonotype: With a much larger clone just one base away, this may be a read error. V and J are TRBV7-2 and TRBJ2-1, with 8 positions matching TRBD2. The germline V gene has CDR1 SGHTA and CDR2 FQGNSA. The CDR3 sequence is 18 residues long. V gave up 2 bases and J gave up 5 bases; unmatched junction bases: 14. CDR3 sequence reads: CASSLTIGRAGVDNEQFF. CDR3 coding DNA: TGTGCCAGCAGCTTAACGATAGGACGAGCGGGGGTTGACAATGAGCAGTTCTTC.

This clonotype was observed at least ten times. The chain is built from TRBV20-1 and TRBJ2-7, with D maybe TRBD1 (6 bases). This CDR3 comprises 15 residues. Germline V gene lookup returns CDR1 DFQATT and CDR2 SNEGSKA (reference sequence). V lost 3 bases and J lost 0, with 15 bases in between. The CDR3 loop is CSASATGLNSYEQYF. CDR3 coding DNA: TGCAGTGCTAGCGCCACAGGGCTTAACTCCTACGAGCAGTACTTC.

This clonotype has just a few counts. The V gene is TRBV7-2, the J gene TRBJ1-1; TRBD1 aligns across 9 bases. Germline values: CDR1 SGHTA, CDR2 FQGNSA. The CDR3 is 16 amino acids. J was trimmed by 4 bases and V by 5 bases; bases with no gene match: 11. CDR3 in DNA: TGTGCCAGCAGCCCCCGAGGGACAGGGATTATCACTGAAGCTTTCTTT. It encodes CASSPRGTGIITEAFF.

This clonotype has a count of ten or more. The chain has TRBV20-1 and TRBJ2-1; the match to TRBD2 covers 13 bases. The germline V gene has CDR1 DFQATT and CDR2 SNEGSKA (reference sequence). The V segment lost 0 bases and the J segment 6 bases; nucleotides outside the gene matches: 8. The CDR3 consists of 17 residues. The CDR3 DNA sequence: TGCAGTGCTAGAGATCTCCTACTAGCGGGGGGGTTCAATGAGCAGTTCTTC. Translated, it gives CSARDLLLAGGFNEQFF.

Points on this clonotype: It may be a read error: a sequence one base away is much more abundant. This chain links TRBV20-1 with TRBJ1-1; weak D call: TRBD1 (5 bases). The CDR3 sequence is 14 residues long. Germline V gene sequence: CDR1 DFQATT, CDR2 SNEGSKA (reference sequence). The V end lost 8 bases, the J end lost 3 bases, and 19 bases lay between the germline ends. Here the CDR3 reads CSTPPGRRDTEAFF. The CDR3 nucleotides read TGCAGTACTCCACCAGGGAGAAGGGACACTGAAGCTTTCTTT.

The CDR3 loop reads CASHGTGSSNTEAFF. In DNA form, the CDR3 reads TGCGCCAGCCATGGGACAGGCTCGTCCAACACTGAAGCTTTCTTT. V and J are TRBV5-1 and TRBJ1-1; 8 positions match TRBD1. V lost 7 bases and J lost 2; bases outside the gene matches: 10. The CDR3 runs to 15 residues. Looked up from germline, CDR1 is SGHRS and CDR2 is YFSETQ.